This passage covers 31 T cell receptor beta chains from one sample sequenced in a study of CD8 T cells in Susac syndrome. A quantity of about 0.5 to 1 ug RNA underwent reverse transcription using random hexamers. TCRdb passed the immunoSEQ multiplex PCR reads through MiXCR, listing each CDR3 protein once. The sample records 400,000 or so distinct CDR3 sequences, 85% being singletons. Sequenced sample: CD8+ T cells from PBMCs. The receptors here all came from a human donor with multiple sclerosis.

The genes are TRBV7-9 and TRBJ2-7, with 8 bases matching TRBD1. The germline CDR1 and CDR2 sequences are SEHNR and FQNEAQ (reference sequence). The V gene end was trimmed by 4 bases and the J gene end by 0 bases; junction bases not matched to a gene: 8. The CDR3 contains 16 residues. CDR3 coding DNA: TGTGCCAGCAGCTCAGACAGGGGTATATACTCCTACGAGCAGTACTTC. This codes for CASSSDRGIYSYEQYF.

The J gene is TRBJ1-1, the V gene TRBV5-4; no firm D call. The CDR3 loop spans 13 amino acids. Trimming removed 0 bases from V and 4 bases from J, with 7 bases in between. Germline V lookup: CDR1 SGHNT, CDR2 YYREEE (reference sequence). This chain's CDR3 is CASSLGWGTEAFF. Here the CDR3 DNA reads TGTGCCAGCAGCTTGGGTTGGGGCACTGAAGCTTTCTTT. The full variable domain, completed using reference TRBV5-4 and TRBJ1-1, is ETGVTQSPTHLIKTRGQQVTLRCSSQSGHNTVSWYQQALGQGPQFIFQYYREEENGRGNFPPRFSGLQFPNYSSELNVNALELDDSALYLCASSLGWGTEAFFGQGTRLTVV.

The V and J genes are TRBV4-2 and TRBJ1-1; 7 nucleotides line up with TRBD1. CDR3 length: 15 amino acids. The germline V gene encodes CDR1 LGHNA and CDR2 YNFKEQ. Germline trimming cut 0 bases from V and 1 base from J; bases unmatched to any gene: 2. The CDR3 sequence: CASSQDRQGNTEAFF. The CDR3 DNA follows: TGTGCCAGCAGCCAAGATAGACAGGGGAACACTGAAGCTTTCTTT.

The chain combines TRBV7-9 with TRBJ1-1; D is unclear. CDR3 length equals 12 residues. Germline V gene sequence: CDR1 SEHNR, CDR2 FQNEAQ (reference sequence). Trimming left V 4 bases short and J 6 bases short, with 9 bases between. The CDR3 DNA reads TGTGCCAGCAGCTCGACCGATGCTGAAGCTTTCTTT. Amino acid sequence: CASSSTDAEAFF.

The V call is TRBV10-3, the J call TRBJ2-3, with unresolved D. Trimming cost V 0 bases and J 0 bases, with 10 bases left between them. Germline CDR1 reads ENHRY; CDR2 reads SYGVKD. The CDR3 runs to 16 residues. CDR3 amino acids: CAISESWAASTDTQYF. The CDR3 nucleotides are TGTGCCATCAGTGAGTCTTGGGCGGCTAGCACAGATACGCAGTATTTT.

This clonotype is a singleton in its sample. The chain's CDR3 is CASSGNRVGNEQFF. The CDR3 bases are TGTGCCAGCAGCGGAAACAGGGTTGGGAATGAGCAGTTCTTC. The chain combines TRBV25-1 with TRBJ2-1; weak D call: TRBD1 (6 bases). The V end lost 6 bases, the J end lost 7 bases, and 16 bases lay between the germline ends. Germline CDR1 and CDR2: MGHDK and SYGVNS. This CDR3 contains 14 residues. Looking up the rest from reference TRBV25-1 and TRBJ2-1 gives the full variable domain: EADIYQTPRYLVIGTGKKITLECSQTMGHDKMYWYQQDPGMELHLIHYSYGVNSTEKGDLSSESTVSRIRTEHFPLTLESARPSHTSQYLCASSGNRVGNEQFFGPGTRLTVL.

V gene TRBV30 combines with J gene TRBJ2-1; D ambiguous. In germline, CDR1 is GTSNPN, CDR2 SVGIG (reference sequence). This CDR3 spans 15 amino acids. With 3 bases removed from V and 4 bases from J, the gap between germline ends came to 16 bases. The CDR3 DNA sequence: TGTGCCTGGAGCGGAGAGTTCCCGTTTTACAATGAGCAGTTCTTC. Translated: CAWSGEFPFYNEQFF.

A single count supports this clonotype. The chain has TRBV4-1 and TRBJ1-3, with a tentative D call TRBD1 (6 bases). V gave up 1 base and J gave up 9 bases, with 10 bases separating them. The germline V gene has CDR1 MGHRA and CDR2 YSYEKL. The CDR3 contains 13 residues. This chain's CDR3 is CASSQGTERTIYF. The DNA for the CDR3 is TGCGCCAGCAGCCAAGGGACAGAACGCACCATATATTTT.

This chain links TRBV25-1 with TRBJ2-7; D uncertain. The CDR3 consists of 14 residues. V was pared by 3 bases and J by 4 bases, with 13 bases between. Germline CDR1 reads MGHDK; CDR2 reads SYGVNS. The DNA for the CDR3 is TGTGCCAGCAGTGATGCCGGGTTGGCTTACGAGCAGTACTTC. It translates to CASSDAGLAYEQYF.

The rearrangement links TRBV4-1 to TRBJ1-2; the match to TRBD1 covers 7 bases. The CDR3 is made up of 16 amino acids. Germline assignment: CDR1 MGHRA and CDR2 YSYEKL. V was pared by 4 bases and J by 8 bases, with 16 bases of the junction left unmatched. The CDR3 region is CASSPERADRVSGYTF. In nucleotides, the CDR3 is TGCGCCAGCAGCCCTGAGCGAGCCGACAGGGTCTCAGGCTACACCTTC.

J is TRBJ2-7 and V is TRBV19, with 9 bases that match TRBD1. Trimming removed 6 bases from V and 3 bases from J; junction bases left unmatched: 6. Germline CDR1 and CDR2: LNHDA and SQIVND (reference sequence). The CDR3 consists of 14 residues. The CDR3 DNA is TGTGCCAGTAGGGGACAGGGTGAAGACTACGAGCAGTACTTC. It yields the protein CASRGQGEDYEQYF.

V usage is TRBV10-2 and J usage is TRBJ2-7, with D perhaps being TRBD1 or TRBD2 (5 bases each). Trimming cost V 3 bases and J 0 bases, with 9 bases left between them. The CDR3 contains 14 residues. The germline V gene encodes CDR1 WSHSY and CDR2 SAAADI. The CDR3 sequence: CASSERDASYEQYF. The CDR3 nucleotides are TGCGCCAGCAGTGAAAGGGACGCCTCCTACGAGCAGTACTTC.

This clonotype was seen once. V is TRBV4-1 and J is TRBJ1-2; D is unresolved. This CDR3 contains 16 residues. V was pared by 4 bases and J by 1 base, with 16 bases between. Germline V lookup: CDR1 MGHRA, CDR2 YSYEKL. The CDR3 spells CASSLTPSIHNYGYTF. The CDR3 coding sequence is TGCGCCAGCAGCCTTACTCCCAGCATCCATAACTATGGCTACACCTTC.

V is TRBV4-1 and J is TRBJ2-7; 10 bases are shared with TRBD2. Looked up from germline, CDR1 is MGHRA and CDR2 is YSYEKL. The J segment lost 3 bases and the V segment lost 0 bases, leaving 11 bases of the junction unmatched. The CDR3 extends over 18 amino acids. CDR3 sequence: CASSQERLAGASYYEQYF. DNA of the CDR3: TGCGCCAGCAGCCAAGAAAGGCTAGCGGGAGCAAGTTACTACGAGCAGTACTTC.

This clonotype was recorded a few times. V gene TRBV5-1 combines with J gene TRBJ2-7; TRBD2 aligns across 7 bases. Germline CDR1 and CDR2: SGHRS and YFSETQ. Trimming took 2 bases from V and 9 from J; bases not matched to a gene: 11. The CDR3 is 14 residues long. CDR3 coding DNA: TGCGCCAGCAGCTTTGGACTAGTGGAGGGAGGGCAGTACTTC. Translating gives CASSFGLVEGGQYF.

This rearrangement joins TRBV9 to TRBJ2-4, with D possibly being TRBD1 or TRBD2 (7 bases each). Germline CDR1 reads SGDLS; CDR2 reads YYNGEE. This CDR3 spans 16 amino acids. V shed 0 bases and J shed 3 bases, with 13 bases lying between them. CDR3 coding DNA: TGTGCCAGCAGCGTAGTTGACAGGGAGGGCAAAAACATTCAGTACTTC. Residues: CASSVVDREGKNIQYF.

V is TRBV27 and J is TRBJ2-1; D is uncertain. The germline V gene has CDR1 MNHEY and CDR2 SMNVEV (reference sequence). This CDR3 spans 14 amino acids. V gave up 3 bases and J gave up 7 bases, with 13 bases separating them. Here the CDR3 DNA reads TGTGCCAGCAGTTTTGGCTACCAGAGGAATGAGCAGTTCTTC. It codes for CASSFGYQRNEQFF.

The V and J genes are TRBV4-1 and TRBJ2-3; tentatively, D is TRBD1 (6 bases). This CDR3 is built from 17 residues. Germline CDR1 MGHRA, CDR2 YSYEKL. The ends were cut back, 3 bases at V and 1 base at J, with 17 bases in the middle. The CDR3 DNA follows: TGCGCCAGCAGCCAGGCCGGGACACCGCTTGGCACAGATACGCAGTATTTT. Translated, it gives CASSQAGTPLGTDTQYF.

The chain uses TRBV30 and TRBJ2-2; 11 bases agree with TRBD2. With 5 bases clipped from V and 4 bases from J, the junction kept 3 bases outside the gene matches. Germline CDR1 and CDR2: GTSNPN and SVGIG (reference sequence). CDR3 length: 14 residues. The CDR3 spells CAWSLAGVTGELFF. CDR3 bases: TGTGCCTGGTCACTAGCGGGGGTCACCGGGGAGCTGTTTTTT.

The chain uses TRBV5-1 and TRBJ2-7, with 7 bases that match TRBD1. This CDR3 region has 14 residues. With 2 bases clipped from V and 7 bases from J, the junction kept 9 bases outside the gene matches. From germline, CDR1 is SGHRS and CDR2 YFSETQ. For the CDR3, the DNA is TGCGCCAGCAGCTTCCTGACAGGGCCCTCTGAGCAGTACTTC. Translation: CASSFLTGPSEQYF.

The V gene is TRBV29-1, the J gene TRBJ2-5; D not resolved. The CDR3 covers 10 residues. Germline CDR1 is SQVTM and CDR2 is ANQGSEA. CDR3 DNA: TGCAGGTCCACAGTTGAGACCCAGTACTTC. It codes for CRSTVETQYF.

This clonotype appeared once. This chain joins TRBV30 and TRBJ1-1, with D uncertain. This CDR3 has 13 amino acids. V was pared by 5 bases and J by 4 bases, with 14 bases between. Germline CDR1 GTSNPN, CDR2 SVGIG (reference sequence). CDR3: CAWDDGLATEAFF. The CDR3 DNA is TGTGCCTGGGACGACGGCCTGGCCACTGAAGCTTTCTTT.

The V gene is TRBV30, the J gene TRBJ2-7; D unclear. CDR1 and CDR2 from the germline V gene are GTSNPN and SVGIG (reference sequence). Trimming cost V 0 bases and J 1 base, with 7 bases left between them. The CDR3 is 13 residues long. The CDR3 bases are TGTGCCTGGAGTGTGGCCAGGTCCTACGAGCAGTACTTC. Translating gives CAWSVARSYEQYF. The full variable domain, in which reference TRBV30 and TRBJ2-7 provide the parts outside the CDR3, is SQTIHQWPATLVQPVGSPLSLECTVEGTSNPNLYWYRQAAGRGLQLLFYSVGIGQISSEVPQNLSASRPQDRQFILSSKKLLLSDSGFYLCAWSVARSYEQYFGPGTRLTVT.

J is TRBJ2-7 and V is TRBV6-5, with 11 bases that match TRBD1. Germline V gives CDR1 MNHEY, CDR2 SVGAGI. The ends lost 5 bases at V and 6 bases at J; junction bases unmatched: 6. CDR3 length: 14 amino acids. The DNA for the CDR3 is TGTGCCAGCAGTCCACGGACAGGGGGCGTCGAGCAGTACTTC. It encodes CASSPRTGGVEQYF.

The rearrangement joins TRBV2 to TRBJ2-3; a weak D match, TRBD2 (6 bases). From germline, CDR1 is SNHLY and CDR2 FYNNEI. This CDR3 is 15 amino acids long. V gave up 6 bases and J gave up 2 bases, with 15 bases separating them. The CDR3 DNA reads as TGTGCCAGCAGGGGAGGTTCGGGGATCACAGATACGCAGTATTTT. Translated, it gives CASRGGSGITDTQYF. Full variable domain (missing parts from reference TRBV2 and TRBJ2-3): EPEVTQTPSHQVTQMGQEVILRCVPISNHLYFYWYRQILGQKVEFLVSFYNNEISEKSEIFDDQFSVERPDGSNFTLKIRSTKLEDSAMYFCASRGGSGITDTQYFGPGTRLTVL.

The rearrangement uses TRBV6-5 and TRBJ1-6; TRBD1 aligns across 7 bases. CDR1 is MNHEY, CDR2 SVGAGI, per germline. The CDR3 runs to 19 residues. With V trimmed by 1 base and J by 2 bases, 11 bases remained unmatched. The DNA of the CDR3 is TGTGCCAGCAGTTACTTAAGTTTGGAGGGACAGACCTATAATTCACCCCTCCACTTT. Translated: CASSYLSLEGQTYNSPLHF.

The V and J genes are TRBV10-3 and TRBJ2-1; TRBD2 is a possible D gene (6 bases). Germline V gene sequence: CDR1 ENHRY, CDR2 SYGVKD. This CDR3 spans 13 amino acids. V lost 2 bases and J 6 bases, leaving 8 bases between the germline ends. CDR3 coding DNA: TGTGCCATCAGTGAGAATAGCGGCAATGAGCAGTTCTTC. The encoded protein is CAISENSGNEQFF.

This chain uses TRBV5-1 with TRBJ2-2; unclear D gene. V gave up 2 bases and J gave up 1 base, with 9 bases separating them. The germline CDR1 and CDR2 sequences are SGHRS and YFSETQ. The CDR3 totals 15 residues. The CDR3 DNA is TGCGCCAGCAGCTTCCGGCCAGGGAACACCGGGGAGCTGTTTTTT. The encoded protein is CASSFRPGNTGELFF.

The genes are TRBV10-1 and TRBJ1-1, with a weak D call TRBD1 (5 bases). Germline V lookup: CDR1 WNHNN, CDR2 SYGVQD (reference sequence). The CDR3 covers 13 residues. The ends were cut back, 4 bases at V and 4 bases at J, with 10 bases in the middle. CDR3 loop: CASSAGPSTEAFF. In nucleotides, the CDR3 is TGCGCCAGCAGTGCAGGGCCCAGCACTGAAGCTTTCTTT.

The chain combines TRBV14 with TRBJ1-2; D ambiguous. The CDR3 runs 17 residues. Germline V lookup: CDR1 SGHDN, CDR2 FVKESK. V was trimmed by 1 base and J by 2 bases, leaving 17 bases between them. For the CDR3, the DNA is TGTGCCAGCAGCCAAGGCGACCCTATAATCCCCAACTATGGCTACACCTTC. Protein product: CASSQGDPIIPNYGYTF. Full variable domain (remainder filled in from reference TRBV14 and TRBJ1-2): EAGVTQFPSHSVIEKGQTVTLRCDPISGHDNLYWYRRVMGKEIKFLLHFVKESKQDESGMPNNRFLAERTGGTYSTLKVQPAELEDSGVYFCASSQGDPIIPNYGYTFGSGTRLTVV.

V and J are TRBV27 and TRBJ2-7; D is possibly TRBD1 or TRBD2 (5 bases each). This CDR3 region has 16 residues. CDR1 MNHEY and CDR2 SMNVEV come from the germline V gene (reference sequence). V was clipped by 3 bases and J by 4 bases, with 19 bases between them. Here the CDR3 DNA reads TGTGCCAGCAGTTTGAGTCGGGGTCAGGGATTGTACGAGCAGTACTTC. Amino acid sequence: CASSLSRGQGLYEQYF.